These 28 T cell receptor beta chains were sequenced from one sample in a study of T cell responses to AZD1222 COVID-19 vaccine. TCRdb keeps only in-frame clones here, not all; method: immunoSEQ multiplex PCR. The table shows 130,000 to 150,000 clones, with under 95% occurring only once. Material: peripheral blood, obtained on day 0 of AZD1222 vaccination. These receptor sequences come from an adult in good health.

The rearrangement joins TRBV4-1 to TRBJ2-1; 13 nucleotides line up with TRBD2. The CDR3 spans 17 residues. Unmatched junction bases numbered 9, after V lost 3 bases and J lost 7 bases. CDR1 and CDR2 from the germline V gene are MGHRA and YSYEKL. CDR3 DNA: TGCGCCAGCAGCCAGGGCCGGACTAGCGGGAGCAAAAATGAGCAGTTCTTC. Translating it yields CASSQGRTSGSKNEQFF.

The chain uses TRBV11-3 and TRBJ2-1; 7 bases agree with TRBD2. Trimming removed 2 bases from V and 10 bases from J; junction bases left unmatched: 11. The CDR3 extends over 15 amino acids. Germline V lookup: CDR1 SGHNT, CDR2 YENEEA. The CDR3 nucleotides read TGTGCCAGCAGCTTAAAGACTAGCCGACGGACGGAGCAGTTCTTC. This gives the protein CASSLKTSRRTEQFF.

The chain employs TRBV28 and TRBJ1-6; no reliable D call. Germline V gene lookup returns CDR1 MDHEN and CDR2 SYDVKM. V lost 10 bases to trimming and J lost 8 bases, with 18 bases between them. This CDR3 spans 14 amino acids. CDR3 coding DNA: TGTGCCACTACTCAATTCGGCCTGGATTCACCCCTCCACTTT. Its translation: CATTQFGLDSPLHF.

V usage is TRBV3-1 (or the pseudogene TRBV3-2) and J usage is TRBJ1-3; D possibly corresponds to TRBD1 (5 bases). This CDR3 region has 17 residues. Per germline, CDR1 LGHDT and CDR2 YNNKEL (reference sequence). The germline V and J ends were trimmed by 4 bases and 0 bases, with 16 bases remaining between them. CDR3 in DNA: TGTGCCAGCAGCCTACAAAGTGGGGGTCTCTCTGGAAACACCATATATTTT. Translated, it gives CASSLQSGGLSGNTIYF.

The rearrangement joins TRBV4-1 to TRBJ2-7; D is ambiguous. V was shortened by 0 bases and J by 0 bases, with 9 bases between the two germline ends. The CDR3 extends over 15 amino acids. The germline CDR1 and CDR2 sequences are MGHRA and YSYEKL. This CDR3 is CASSQDSHVSYEQYF. The CDR3 bases are TGCGCCAGCAGCCAAGATTCCCACGTCTCCTACGAGCAGTACTTC.

The genes are TRBV18 and TRBJ1-6, with D possibly matching TRBD1 (5 bases). V gave up 3 bases and J gave up 5 bases, with 11 bases separating them. Per germline, CDR1 KGHSH and CDR2 LQKENI. This CDR3 has 15 residues. The chain's CDR3 is CASSPPRGDNSPLHF. For the CDR3, the DNA is TGTGCCAGCTCACCCCCCCGAGGGGATAATTCACCCCTCCACTTT.

The V and J genes are TRBV5-5 and TRBJ1-3, with D possibly TRBD1 on 5 matching bases. Trimming removed 2 bases at V and 0 bases at J, with 9 bases between. There are 15 residues in the CDR3. CDR1 and CDR2 from the germline V gene are SGHKS and YYEKEE (reference sequence). This chain's CDR3 is CASSFHQGSGNTIYF. The CDR3 DNA reads as TGTGCCAGCAGCTTCCATCAGGGCTCTGGAAACACCATATATTTT.

The chain recombines TRBV11-1 with TRBJ1-2, with D possibly TRBD1 on 5 matching bases. Germline values: CDR1 SGHAT, CDR2 FQDESV (reference sequence). V shed 5 bases and J shed 8 bases, with 15 bases lying between them. CDR3 length: 13 amino acids. Here the CDR3 DNA reads TGTGCCAGCAGCGCCCTCTCGGGGGAAGGCTACACCTTC. Translation: CASSALSGEGYTF.

This rearrangement joins TRBV28 to TRBJ2-7, with 8 bases that match TRBD1. The CDR3 spans 16 residues. Germline CDR1 and CDR2: MDHEN and SYDVKM. Losses at the gene ends were 4 bases for V and 2 bases for J; bases not matched to a gene: 10. The CDR3 bases are TGTGCCAGCAGTTCGTCCAGGGGGCGAGTAACCTACGAGCAGTACTTC. Its translation is CASSSSRGRVTYEQYF. Supplemented by reference TRBV28 and TRBJ2-7, the full variable domain reads DVKVTQSSRYLVKRTGEKVFLECVQDMDHENMFWYRQDPGLGLRLIYFSYDVKMKEKGDIPEGYSVSREKKERFSLILESASTNQTSMYLCASSSSRGRVTYEQYFGPGTRLTVT.

The rearrangement uses TRBV5-4 and TRBJ2-7; 9 bases fit TRBD2. With V trimmed by 2 bases and J by 3 bases, 9 bases remained unmatched. Germline CDR1 reads SGHNT; CDR2 reads YYREEE (reference sequence). This CDR3 has 16 residues. The CDR3 bases are TGTGCCAGCAGCTTCCAATTTAGCGGGAGTCTCTACGAGCAGTACTTC. It encodes CASSFQFSGSLYEQYF.

The rearrangement uses TRBV7-2 and TRBJ1-2, with TRBD1 matching 9 bases. CDR3 size: 16 residues. Germline CDR1 and CDR2: SGHTA and FQGNSA. With 7 bases clipped from V and 5 bases from J, the junction kept 14 bases outside the gene matches. CDR3 amino acids: CASTGGGQGTFYGYTF. The CDR3 coding sequence is TGTGCCAGCACCGGGGGGGGACAGGGAACCTTTTATGGCTACACCTTC.

The J gene is TRBJ2-7, the V gene TRBV4-1; TRBD1 matches at 10 bases. Germline V CDR1 and CDR2: MGHRA, YSYEKL. The CDR3 contains 14 residues. V was pared by 3 bases and J by 2 bases, with 1 base of the junction left unmatched. The DNA for the CDR3 is TGCGCCAGCAGCCATGGGACAGGGGCCTACGAGCAGTACTTC. It specifies CASSHGTGAYEQYF.

The CDR3 here is CASPSGKGELFF. The CDR3 DNA sequence: TGCGCCAGCCCGTCTGGGAAGGGGGAGCTGTTTTTT. V usage is TRBV23-1 and J usage is TRBJ2-2; no reliable D call. Being an ORF, TRBV23-1 has a function that is uncertain. V lost 8 bases, J lost 8 bases, and 12 bases lay in between. This CDR3 is built from 12 residues.

The chain joins TRBV4-2 to TRBJ2-3, with D perhaps matching TRBD2 (7 bases). The V gene's germline CDR1 is LGHNA and CDR2 YNFKEQ. The CDR3 sequence is 15 residues long. Trimming removed 1 base at V and 6 bases at J, with 14 bases between. CDR3 loop: CASSQGGGPGDTQYF. CDR3 bases: TGTGCCAGCAGCCAAGGGGGGGGCCCTGGGGATACGCAGTATTTT.

This sequence joins TRBV6-5 and TRBJ2-7; TRBD2 matches at 7 bases. The CDR3 is 16 residues long. From germline, CDR1 is MNHEY and CDR2 SVGAGI. V trimming: 2 bases; J trimming: 5 bases; junction bases outside the gene matches: 12. In DNA form, the CDR3 reads TGTGCCAGCAGTTACCGGGGGGTGGCGGGAACCCACGAGCAGTACTTC. The encoded protein is CASSYRGVAGTHEQYF.

This chain connects TRBV6-5 to TRBJ1-2; 10 positions agree with TRBD1. CDR3 length equals 14 residues. CDR1 is MNHEY, CDR2 SVGAGI, per germline. The V and J ends lost 6 bases and 4 bases, in that order; junction bases with no gene match: 5. The DNA of the CDR3 is TGTGCCAGCAGACGGGACAGGGGAGGCTATGGCTACACCTTC. Its translation is CASRRDRGGYGYTF.

This chain joins TRBV28 and TRBJ1-5; TRBD1 might be the D (5 bases). The CDR3 runs to 15 residues. Per germline, CDR1 MDHEN and CDR2 SYDVKM. V lost 5 bases and J lost 6, with 17 bases in between. CDR3 in amino acids: CASSRRGGWTQPQHF. For the CDR3, the DNA is TGTGCCAGCAGTCGCCGGGGGGGTTGGACTCAGCCCCAGCATTTT.

The rearrangement uses TRBV10-3 and TRBJ1-2; D gene uncertain. V was clipped by 5 bases and J by 3 bases, with 16 bases between them. This CDR3 has 15 amino acids. CDR1 and CDR2 (germline): ENHRY, SYGVKD. Here the CDR3 DNA reads TGTGCCATCAGTCCAACCTTCGGAACGGACTATGGCTACACCTTC. It translates to CAISPTFGTDYGYTF.

V gene TRBV7-8 combines with J gene TRBJ2-7; D remains unclear. The CDR3 extends over 12 amino acids. Trimming stripped 1 base from V and 4 bases from J, with 5 bases between. Per germline, CDR1 SGHVS and CDR2 FQNEAQ. CDR3 sequence: CASSLERYEQYF. As DNA, the CDR3 is TGTGCCAGCAGCTTAGAAAGGTACGAGCAGTACTTC. The full variable domain, its missing parts supplied by reference TRBV7-8 and TRBJ2-7, is GAGVSQSPRYKVAKRGQDVALRCDPISGHVSLFWYQQALGQGPEFLTYFQNEAQLDKSGLPSDRFFAERPEGSVSTLKIQRTQQEDSAVYLCASSLERYEQYFGPGTRLTVT.

The V and J genes are TRBV6-5 and TRBJ1-3; D unresolved. V lost 0 bases and J 0 bases, leaving 6 bases between the germline ends. The germline gives CDR1 MNHEY, CDR2 SVGAGI. CDR3 length: 15 residues. The CDR3 coding sequence is TGTGCCAGCAGTTACTCGGGTATCTCTGGAAACACCATATATTTT. Its translation is CASSYSGISGNTIYF.

The rearrangement uses TRBV28 and TRBJ2-4; tentatively, D is TRBD2 (7 bases). Trimming left V 7 bases short and J 1 base short, with 29 bases between. This CDR3 has 20 amino acids. Germline lookup yields CDR1 MDHEN and CDR2 SYDVKM. CDR3 sequence reads: CASKGPSMEGGSVAKNIQYF. The CDR3 region has the DNA TGTGCCAGCAAAGGTCCATCGATGGAGGGGGGGAGTGTCGCCAAAAACATTCAGTACTTC.

The chain has TRBV3-1 (or the pseudogene TRBV3-2) and TRBJ1-2; 9 bases map to TRBD1. Trimming cost V 4 bases and J 1 base; bases outside gene matches: 4. This CDR3 region has 15 residues. Germline CDR1 is LGHDT and CDR2 is YNNKEL (reference sequence). The DNA of the CDR3 is TGTGCCAGCAGCCGGACAGGGGAAGTTAACTATGGCTACACCTTC. Protein: CASSRTGEVNYGYTF.

The rearrangement joins TRBV20-1 to TRBJ1-2; D perhaps matches TRBD1 (5 bases). Between the trimmed V and J ends, which lost 3 bases and 11 bases, there was a span of 22 bases. CDR1 and CDR2 (germline): DFQATT, SNEGSKA (reference sequence). This CDR3 has 14 amino acids. Here the CDR3 reads CSASNSGREGIYTF. In DNA form, the CDR3 reads TGCAGTGCTAGTAATTCCGGCAGGGAAGGAATATACACCTTC.

The chain links TRBV6-1 to TRBJ1-1; the match to TRBD1 covers 8 bases. This CDR3 is 22 amino acids long. V was pared by 0 bases and J by 1 base, with 22 bases of the junction left unmatched. Germline lookup yields CDR1 MNHNS and CDR2 SASEGT. CDR3 sequence (DNA): TGTGCCAGCAGTGAAGCGGGCCCCTCTGGGGGGGGCAGGGGGCGACGGAACACTGAAGCTTTCTTT. Amino acids: CASSEAGPSGGGRGRRNTEAFF.

The V gene is TRBV3-1 (or the pseudogene TRBV3-2), the J gene TRBJ1-1; the D is unclear. This CDR3 is 14 amino acids long. The germline CDR1 and CDR2 sequences are LGHDT and YNNKEL (reference sequence). V lost 1 base, J lost 0 bases, and 6 bases lay in between. CDR3 nucleotide sequence: TGTGCCAGCAGCCAAGGACCGCTGAACACTGAAGCTTTCTTT. It translates to CASSQGPLNTEAFF.

This clone was seen just once. The rearrangement joins TRBV28 to TRBJ2-7; D is uncertain. Per the germline V gene, CDR1 is MDHEN and CDR2 is SYDVKM. Trimming cost V 1 base and J 6 bases, with 4 bases left between them. The CDR3 extends over 11 amino acids. This CDR3 is CASSLLSEQYF. In DNA form, the CDR3 reads TGTGCCAGCAGTTTATTAAGCGAGCAGTACTTC.

The rearrangement joins TRBV30 to TRBJ2-3; 9 bases are shared with TRBD2. The CDR3 extends over 17 amino acids. The trim removed 0 bases at V and 2 bases at J, leaving 9 bases unmatched. CDR1 and CDR2 from the germline V gene are GTSNPN and SVGIG (reference sequence). The CDR3 loop reads CAWSVGVLAGITDTQYF. DNA of the CDR3: TGTGCCTGGAGTGTAGGGGTTCTAGCGGGAATCACAGATACGCAGTATTTT.

The J gene is TRBJ1-1, the V gene TRBV29-1; D gene unclear. Germline CDR1 is SQVTM and CDR2 is ANQGSEA. V gave up 4 bases and J gave up 8 bases, with 11 bases separating them. CDR3 length equals 11 residues. The CDR3: CSVGYQYEAFF. The CDR3 DNA is TGCAGCGTTGGGTATCAGTACGAAGCTTTCTTT.